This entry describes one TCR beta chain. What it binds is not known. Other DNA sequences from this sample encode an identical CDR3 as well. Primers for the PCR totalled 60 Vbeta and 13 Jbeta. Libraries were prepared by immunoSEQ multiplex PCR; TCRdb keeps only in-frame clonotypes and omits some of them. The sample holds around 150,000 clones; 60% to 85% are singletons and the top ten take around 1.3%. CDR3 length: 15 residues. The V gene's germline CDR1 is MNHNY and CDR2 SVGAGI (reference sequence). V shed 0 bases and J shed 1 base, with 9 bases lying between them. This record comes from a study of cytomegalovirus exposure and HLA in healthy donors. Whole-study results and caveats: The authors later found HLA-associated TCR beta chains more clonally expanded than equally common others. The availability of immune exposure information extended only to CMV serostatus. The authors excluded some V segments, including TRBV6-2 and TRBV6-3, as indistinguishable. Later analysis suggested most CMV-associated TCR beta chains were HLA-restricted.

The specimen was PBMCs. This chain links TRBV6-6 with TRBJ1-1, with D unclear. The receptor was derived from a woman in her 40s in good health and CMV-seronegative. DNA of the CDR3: TGTGCCAGCAGTTACTCGAATTCAGGGAACACTGAAGCTTTCTTT. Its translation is CASSYSNSGNTEAFF.